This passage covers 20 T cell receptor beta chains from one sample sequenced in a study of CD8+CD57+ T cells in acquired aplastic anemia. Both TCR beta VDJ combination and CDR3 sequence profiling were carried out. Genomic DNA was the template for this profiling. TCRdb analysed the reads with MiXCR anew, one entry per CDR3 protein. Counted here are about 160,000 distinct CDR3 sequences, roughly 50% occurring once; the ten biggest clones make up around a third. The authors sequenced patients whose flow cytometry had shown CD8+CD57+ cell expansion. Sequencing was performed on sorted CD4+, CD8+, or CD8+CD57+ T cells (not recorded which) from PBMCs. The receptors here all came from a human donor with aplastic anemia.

The CDR3 region is CASKPRDQWGETQYF. CDR3 nucleotides: TGTGCCAGCAAACCCCGGGACCAATGGGGGGAGACCCAGTACTTC. The chain has TRBV6-1 and TRBJ2-5; D possibly uses TRBD1 or TRBD2 (5 bases each). Trimming removed 7 bases at V and 5 bases at J, with 20 bases between. CDR3 length: 15 residues. Germline V gene lookup returns CDR1 MNHNS and CDR2 SASEGT.

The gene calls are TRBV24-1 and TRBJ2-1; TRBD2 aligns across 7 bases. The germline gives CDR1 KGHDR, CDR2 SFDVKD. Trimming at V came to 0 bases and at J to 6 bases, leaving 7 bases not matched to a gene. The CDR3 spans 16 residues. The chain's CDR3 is CATSDLRAGAVNEQFF. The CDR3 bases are TGTGCCACCAGTGATTTGAGGGCGGGAGCGGTCAATGAGCAGTTCTTC.

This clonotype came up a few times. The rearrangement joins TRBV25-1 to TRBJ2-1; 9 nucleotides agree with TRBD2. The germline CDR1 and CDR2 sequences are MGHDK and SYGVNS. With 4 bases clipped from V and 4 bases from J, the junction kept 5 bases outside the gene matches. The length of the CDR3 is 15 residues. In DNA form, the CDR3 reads TGTGCCAGCAGTGGCAGACTAGCGGCATACAATGAGCAGTTCTTC. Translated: CASSGRLAAYNEQFF.

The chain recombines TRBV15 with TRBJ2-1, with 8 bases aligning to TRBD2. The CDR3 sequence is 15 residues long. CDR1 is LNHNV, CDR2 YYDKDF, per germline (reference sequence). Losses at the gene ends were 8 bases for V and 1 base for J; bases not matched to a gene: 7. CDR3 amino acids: CATLSTGGSYNEQFF. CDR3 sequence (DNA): TGTGCCACCCTCTCGACGGGAGGGTCCTACAATGAGCAGTTCTTC.

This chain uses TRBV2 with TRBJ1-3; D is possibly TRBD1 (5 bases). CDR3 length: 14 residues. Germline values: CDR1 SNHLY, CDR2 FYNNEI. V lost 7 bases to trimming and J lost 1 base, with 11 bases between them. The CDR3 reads CASTGEGSGNTIYF. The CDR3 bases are TGTGCCAGCACCGGGGAGGGGTCTGGAAACACCATATATTTT.

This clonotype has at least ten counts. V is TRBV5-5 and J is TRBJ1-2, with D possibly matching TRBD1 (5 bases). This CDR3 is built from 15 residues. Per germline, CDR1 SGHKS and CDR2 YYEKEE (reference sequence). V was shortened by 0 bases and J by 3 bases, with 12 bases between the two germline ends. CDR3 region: CASSLDHQGYYGYTF. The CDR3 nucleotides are TGTGCCAGCAGCTTGGATCATCAGGGTTACTATGGCTACACCTTC. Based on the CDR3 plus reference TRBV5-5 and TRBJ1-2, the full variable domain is DAGVTQSPTHLIKTRGQQVTLRCSPISGHKSVSWYQQVLGQGPQFIFQYYEKEERGRGNFPDRFSARQFPNYSSELNVNALLLGDSALYLCASSLDHQGYYGYTFGSGTRLTVV.

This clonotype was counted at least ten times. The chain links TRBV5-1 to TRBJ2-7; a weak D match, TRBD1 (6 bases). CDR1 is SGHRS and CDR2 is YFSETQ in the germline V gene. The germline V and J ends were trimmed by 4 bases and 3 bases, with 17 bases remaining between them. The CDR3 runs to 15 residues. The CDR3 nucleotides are TGCGCCAGCAGCCCCGGACAGAGTGCCTTCTACGAGCAGTACTTC. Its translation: CASSPGQSAFYEQYF.

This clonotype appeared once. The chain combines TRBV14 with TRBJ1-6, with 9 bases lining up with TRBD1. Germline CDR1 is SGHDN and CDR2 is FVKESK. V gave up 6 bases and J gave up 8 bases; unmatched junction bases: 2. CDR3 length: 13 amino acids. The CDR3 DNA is TGTGCCAGCAGGGGACAGGGTTATTCACCCCTCCACTTT. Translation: CASRGQGYSPLHF. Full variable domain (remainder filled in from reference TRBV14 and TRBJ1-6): EAGVTQFPSHSVIEKGQTVTLRCDPISGHDNLYWYRRVMGKEIKFLLHFVKESKQDESGMPNNRFLAERTGGTYSTLKVQPAELEDSGVYFCASRGQGYSPLHFGNGTRLTVT.

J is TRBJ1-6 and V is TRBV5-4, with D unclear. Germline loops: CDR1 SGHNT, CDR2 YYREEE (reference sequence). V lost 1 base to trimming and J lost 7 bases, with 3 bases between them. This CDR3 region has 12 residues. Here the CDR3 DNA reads TGTGCCAGCAGCTTGACAAATTCACCCCTCCACTTT. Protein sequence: CASSLTNSPLHF.

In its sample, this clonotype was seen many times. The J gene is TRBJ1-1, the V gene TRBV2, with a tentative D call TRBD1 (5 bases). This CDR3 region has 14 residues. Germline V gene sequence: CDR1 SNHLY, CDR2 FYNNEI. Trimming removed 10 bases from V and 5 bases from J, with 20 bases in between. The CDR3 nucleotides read TGTGCCACCCTCCAGATCGGGGGTGGGACTGAAGCTTTCTTT. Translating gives CATLQIGGGTEAFF.

Here the CDR3 reads CSARVASGRWETQYF. The CDR3 nucleotides are TGCAGTGCTAGAGTGGCTAGCGGGAGGTGGGAGACCCAGTACTTC. The J gene is TRBJ2-5, the V gene TRBV20-1; 11 bases line up with TRBD2. CDR1 and CDR2 (germline): DFQATT, SNEGSKA (reference sequence). The CDR3 loop spans 15 amino acids. V gave up 1 base and J gave up 5 bases; unmatched junction bases: 6.

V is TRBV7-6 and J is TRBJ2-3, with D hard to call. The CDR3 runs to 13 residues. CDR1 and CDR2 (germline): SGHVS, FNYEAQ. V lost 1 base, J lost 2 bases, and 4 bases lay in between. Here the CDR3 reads CASSLEITDTQYF. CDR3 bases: TGTGCCAGCAGCTTAGAAATCACAGATACGCAGTATTTT.

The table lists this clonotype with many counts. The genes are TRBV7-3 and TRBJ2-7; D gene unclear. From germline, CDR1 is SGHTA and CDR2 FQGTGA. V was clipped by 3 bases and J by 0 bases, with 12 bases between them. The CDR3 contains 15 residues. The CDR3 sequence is CASSFTGSPSYEQYF. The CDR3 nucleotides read TGTGCCAGCAGCTTTACCGGGTCTCCCTCCTACGAGCAGTACTTC.

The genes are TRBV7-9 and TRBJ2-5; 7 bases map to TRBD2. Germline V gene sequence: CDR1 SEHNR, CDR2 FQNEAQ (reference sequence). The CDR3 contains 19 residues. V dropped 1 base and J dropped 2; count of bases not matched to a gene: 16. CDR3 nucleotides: TGTGCCAGCAGCTTAGGGTTGAGTAGCGGGCCGGCCGTACAAGAGACCCAGTACTTC. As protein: CASSLGLSSGPAVQETQYF.

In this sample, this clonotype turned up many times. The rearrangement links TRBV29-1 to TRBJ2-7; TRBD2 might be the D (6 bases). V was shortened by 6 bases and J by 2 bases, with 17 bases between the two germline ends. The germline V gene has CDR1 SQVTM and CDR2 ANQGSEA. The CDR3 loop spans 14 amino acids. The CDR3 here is CSVPRAGKTYEQYF. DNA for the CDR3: TGCAGCGTACCCCGGGCGGGAAAAACCTACGAGCAGTACTTC.

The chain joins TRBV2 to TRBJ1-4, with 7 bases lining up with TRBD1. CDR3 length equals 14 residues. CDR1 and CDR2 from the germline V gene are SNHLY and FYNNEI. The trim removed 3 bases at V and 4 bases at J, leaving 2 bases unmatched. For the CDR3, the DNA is TGTGCCAGCAGTGAGGGGACAGTTAATGAAAAACTGTTTTTT. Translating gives CASSEGTVNEKLFF.

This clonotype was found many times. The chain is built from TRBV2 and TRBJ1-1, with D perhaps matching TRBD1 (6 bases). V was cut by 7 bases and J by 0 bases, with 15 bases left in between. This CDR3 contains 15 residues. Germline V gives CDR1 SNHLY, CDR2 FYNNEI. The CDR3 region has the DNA TGTGCCAGCATTGGGACGGGGGCCTTGAACACTGAAGCTTTCTTT. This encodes CASIGTGALNTEAFF.

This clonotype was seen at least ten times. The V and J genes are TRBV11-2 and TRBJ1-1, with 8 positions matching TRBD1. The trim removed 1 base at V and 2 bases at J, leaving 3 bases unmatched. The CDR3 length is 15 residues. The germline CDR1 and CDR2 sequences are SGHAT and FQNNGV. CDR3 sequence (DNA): TGTGCCAGCAGCTTAGTGACAGGGGCCAACACTGAAGCTTTCTTT. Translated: CASSLVTGANTEAFF.

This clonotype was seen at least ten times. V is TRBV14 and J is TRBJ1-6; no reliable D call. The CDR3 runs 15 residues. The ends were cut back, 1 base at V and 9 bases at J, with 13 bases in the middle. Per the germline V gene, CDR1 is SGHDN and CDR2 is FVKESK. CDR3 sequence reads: CASSQGESVSSPLHF. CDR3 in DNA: TGTGCCAGCAGCCAAGGAGAATCTGTTAGTTCACCCCTCCACTTT.

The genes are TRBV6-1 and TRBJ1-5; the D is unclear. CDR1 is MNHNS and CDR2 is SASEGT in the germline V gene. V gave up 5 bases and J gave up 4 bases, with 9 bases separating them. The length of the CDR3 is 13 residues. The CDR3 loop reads CASSPGNNQPQHF. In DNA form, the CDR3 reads TGTGCCAGCAGTCCTGGGAATAATCAGCCCCAGCATTTT.